This T cell receptor (beta chain) was captured by sequencing in a study of cytomegalovirus exposure and HLA in healthy donors. Study findings and constraints: The authors later linked a missense DCLRE1C variant to TCR beta V- and J-gene trimming. Per a later analysis, about 15,000 TCR beta sequences showed association with HLA alleles at 0.05 false discovery rate.

With regard to this clone: Antigen unknown.

CDR1 is SGHVS and CDR2 is FNYEAQ in the germline V gene. The CDR3 loop spans 20 amino acids. Trimming at V came to 7 bases and at J to 0 bases, leaving 24 bases not matched to a gene. The PCR ran on 60 Vbeta and 13 Jbeta primers. This table comes from immunoSEQ multiplex PCR, and its TCRdb copy is limited to in-frame clones, with some not included. The table lists 210,000 or so clones, roughly 73% of them singletons. Healthy individuals who donated bone marrow served as the donors. This sequence joins TRBV7-6 and TRBJ2-7; TRBD2 agrees at 7 bases. The sample comprised PBMCs. The clonotype originates from a boy aged 5-17 years in good health and CMV-seronegative. The CDR3 here is CASNPWGEIRFLADSYEQYF. The CDR3 bases are TGTGCCAGCAACCCGTGGGGGGAAATACGGTTCCTAGCGGACTCCTACGAGCAGTACTTC.